This T cell receptor (beta chain) was obtained from a study of shared clonotypes between healthy human individuals. The study, taken as a whole, reports: The expectation was that sequencing depth would affect clonotype sharing among donors.

When replicate PCRs were run on sorted subsets, they used 200 ng DNA, around 33,000 T cell genomes. In the original workflow: Junction-only immunoSEQ sequences carried no quality scores, so filtering differed. Only in-frame clones appear in the TCRdb table, and some are missing; sequencing was by immunoSEQ multiplex PCR. The V and J calls and the clone size are those of that table, but D and trimming were determined from the DNA. The sample holds about 2.1 million clones, around 93% seen once. CD45RO-negative, CCR7-selected cells formed the naive CD8 fraction, which excluded terminally differentiated effector memory CD45RA+ cells. In germline, CDR1 is GTSNPN, CDR2 SVGIG (reference sequence). V lost 4 bases, J lost 0 bases, and 15 bases lay in between. This CDR3 spans 16 amino acids. Worth noting for this clone: The antigen remains unidentified.

The sequenced sample consisted of naive CD8+ T cells from PBMCs. The TCR was taken from a man aged 18 to 35 in good health. Some clones in this sample may be carry-over from other donors' samples. The chain links TRBV30 to TRBJ1-4; the D is unclear. CDR3 sequence reads: CAWTVGLGATNEKLFF. The CDR3 DNA reads TGTGCCTGGACAGTCGGTCTTGGGGCAACTAATGAAAAACTGTTTTTT. The full variable domain, with the rest looked up from reference TRBV30 and TRBJ1-4, is SQTIHQWPATLVQPVGSPLSLECTVEGTSNPNLYWYRQAAGRGLQLLFYSVGIGQISSEVPQNLSASRPQDRQFILSSKKLLLSDSGFYLCAWTVGLGATNEKLFFGSGTQLSVL.